Reported below is one T cell receptor beta chain. Trimming stripped 1 base from V and 9 bases from J, with 18 bases between. Germline CDR1 is LGHNA and CDR2 is YSLEER. The CDR3 is 15 amino acids. Survey-level TCR beta sequencing used the immunoSEQ assay. The assay was immunoSEQ multiplex PCR, and TCRdb's table has in-frame clones only and misses some. The sample includes approximately 50,000 clones, more than 80% of them seen just once. The chain is built from TRBV4-3 and TRBJ1-2; the D gene is possibly TRBD1 (6 bases). The receptor was derived from a man aged 35-49 years with rheumatoid arthritis. Sequencing was performed on PBMCs. CDR3 loop: CASSQALTGRISYTF. The CDR3 DNA reads as TGCGCCAGCAGCCAAGCCTTGACAGGCAGGATTAGCTACACCTTC.